Listed here are 12 T cell receptor beta chains from one sample, sequenced in a study of cytomegalovirus exposure and HLA in healthy donors. This PCR relied on a set of 60 Vbeta primers and 13 Jbeta primers. Data came from immunoSEQ multiplex PCR; TCRdb stores just in-frame clones and leaves some out. In total, the table holds around 130,000 clones. Sequenced: PBMCs. Receptors were obtained from a woman aged 55-75 years in good health and CMV-seronegative.

The chain couples TRBV5-6 to TRBJ2-1; D perhaps matches TRBD2 (6 bases). The ends were cut back, 0 bases at V and 8 bases at J, with 15 bases in the middle. This CDR3 region has 15 residues. The V gene's germline CDR1 is SGHDT and CDR2 YYEEEE. The CDR3 DNA follows: TGTGCCAGCAGCTTGGTGGCGGGACTGTTCTATGAGCAGTTCTTC. This encodes CASSLVAGLFYEQFF.

The chain uses TRBV7-3 and TRBJ2-7; TRBD1 agrees at 10 bases. Losses at the gene ends were 4 bases for V and 2 bases for J; bases not matched to a gene: 5. Looked up from germline, CDR1 is SGHTA and CDR2 is FQGTGA. This CDR3 spans 15 amino acids. The CDR3 nucleotides read TGTGCCAGCAGCTCCCCGGGACAGGGGCCCTACGAGCAGTACTTC. Translation: CASSSPGQGPYEQYF.

The chain joins TRBV15 to TRBJ2-7; 9 nucleotides line up with TRBD1. The germline CDR1 and CDR2 sequences are LNHNV and YYDKDF (reference sequence). V trimming: 3 bases; J trimming: 4 bases; junction bases outside the gene matches: 22. The CDR3 consists of 20 residues. The CDR3: CATSSTWTGEGTGVWYEQYF. Written as DNA, the CDR3 is TGTGCCACCAGCAGCACATGGACAGGGGAGGGAACGGGAGTTTGGTACGAGCAGTACTTC.

This chain uses TRBV7-9 with TRBJ1-2; no clear D. The CDR3 sequence is 14 residues long. The germline V and J ends were trimmed by 3 bases and 1 base, with 9 bases remaining between them. Germline V gene sequence: CDR1 SEHNR, CDR2 FQNEAQ (reference sequence). The chain's CDR3 is CASSFGGINYGYTF. The CDR3 region has the DNA TGTGCCAGCAGCTTTGGAGGGATTAACTATGGCTACACCTTC. Using reference TRBV7-9 and TRBJ1-2 for the parts outside the CDR3, the full variable domain is DTGVSQNPRHKITKRGQNVTFRCDPISEHNRLYWYRQTLGQGPEFLTYFQNEAQLEKSRLLSDRFSAERPKGSFSTLEIQRTEQGDSAMYLCASSFGGINYGYTFGSGTRLTVV.

V is TRBV2 and J is TRBJ2-7; maybe TRBD1 (8 bases). This CDR3 region has 14 residues. Germline CDR1 is SNHLY and CDR2 is FYNNEI. V was shortened by 7 bases and J by 2 bases, with 15 bases between the two germline ends. The CDR3 protein is CASNGQGGTYEQYF. The CDR3 nucleotides are TGTGCCAGCAATGGACAGGGAGGGACCTACGAGCAGTACTTC.

The chain joins TRBV29-1 to TRBJ2-7; TRBD1 might be the D (5 bases). CDR1 and CDR2 from the germline V gene are SQVTM and ANQGSEA. Trimming shortened V by 6 bases and J by 2 bases, and 17 bases separated the two germline ends. This CDR3 is 14 amino acids long. The CDR3 coding sequence is TGCAGCGTCCTACGACTGGGGCAACCCTACGAGCAGTACTTC. This gives the protein CSVLRLGQPYEQYF.

The rearrangement links TRBV18 to TRBJ2-7; the D gene is possibly TRBD1 (5 bases). The CDR3 is 14 residues long. Germline CDR1 is KGHSH and CDR2 is LQKENI. Trimming shortened V by 0 bases and J by 1 base, and 7 bases separated the two germline ends. CDR3 sequence (DNA): TGTGCCAGCTCACCACCGACAGTTTCCTACGAGCAGTACTTC. Translation gives CASSPPTVSYEQYF.

The chain joins TRBV9 to TRBJ2-7, with D possibly TRBD1 on 5 matching bases. This CDR3 is 17 amino acids long. The V gene's germline CDR1 is SGDLS and CDR2 YYNGEE. Trimming removed 1 base at V and 4 bases at J, with 21 bases between. CDR3 bases: TGTGCCAGCAGCGTAAGTGAAGGGTCCGCAGGGTCGTACGAGCAGTACTTC. Protein product: CASSVSEGSAGSYEQYF.

The chain employs TRBV5-4 and TRBJ2-2, with a tentative D call TRBD2 (5 bases). Germline CDR1 reads SGHNT; CDR2 reads YYREEE (reference sequence). The V end lost 5 bases, the J end lost 1 base, and 12 bases lay between the germline ends. This CDR3 spans 15 amino acids. The CDR3, as DNA: TGTGCCAGCAGTTCGGACGGGAAGAACACCGGGGAGCTGTTTTTT. Translating gives CASSSDGKNTGELFF.

J is TRBJ1-4 and V is TRBV28; D gene ambiguous. The CDR3 runs to 18 residues. CDR1 and CDR2 (germline): MDHEN, SYDVKM. The germline V and J ends were trimmed by 6 bases and 3 bases, with 23 bases remaining between them. CDR3 loop: CASRVEGRTTEANEKLFF. CDR3 bases: TGTGCCAGCAGGGTCGAAGGAAGGACTACTGAGGCTAATGAAAAACTGTTTTTT. Variable domain in full (rest from reference TRBV28 and TRBJ1-4): DVKVTQSSRYLVKRTGEKVFLECVQDMDHENMFWYRQDPGLGLRLIYFSYDVKMKEKGDIPEGYSVSREKKERFSLILESASTNQTSMYLCASRVEGRTTEANEKLFFGSGTQLSVL.

The genes are TRBV25-1 and TRBJ1-3, with D perhaps TRBD1 (6 bases). The CDR3 runs to 16 residues. Germline V gene sequence: CDR1 MGHDK, CDR2 SYGVNS. Trimming took 6 bases from V and 0 from J, leaving 15 bases between them. In DNA, the CDR3 is TGTGCCAGCAGAGAGACAGGAAGGTTCTCTGGAAACACCATATATTTT. Its translation: CASRETGRFSGNTIYF.

CDR3 region: CASRGPNTEAFF. Written as DNA, the CDR3 is TGTGCCAGCAGGGGCCCCAACACTGAAGCTTTCTTT. V gene TRBV28 combines with J gene TRBJ1-1, with D uncertain. Germline V gene data show CDR1 as MDHEN and CDR2 as SYDVKM. The V gene lost 6 bases and the J gene lost 2 bases, with 7 bases spanning the gap. The CDR3 loop spans 12 amino acids.